This TCR beta chain originates from a study of blood T cell repertoires in COVID-19. Whole-study context: The analysed material was cDNA or gDNA that came from T cells, B-cell-depleted T cells, or PBMCs.

Ages ranged from roughly 18 to 100 years, with residence in 24 US areas. Recovered participants had two consecutive negative NP/OP PCR tests, healthcare professional clearance, or symptom resolution. Measured with immunoSEQ multiplex PCR; TCRdb has only the in-frame clones, and not every one. This sample has some 300,000 clones, with roughly 87% found just once. The CDR3 runs to 13 residues. V gave up 2 bases and J gave up 0 bases, with 7 bases separating them. Germline V gene sequence: CDR1 SQVTM, CDR2 ANQGSEA. This receptor was identified in a woman aged 25 to 39 who had recovered from COVID-19. The rearrangement uses TRBV29-1 and TRBJ1-1; D might be TRBD1 (5 bases). Specimen: PBMCs or T cells enriched from blood (not recorded which). DNA for the CDR3: TGCAGCGTTGAATCAGGGATGAACACTGAAGCTTTCTTT. Its translation: CSVESGMNTEAFF. The full variable domain, rest sourced from reference TRBV29-1 and TRBJ1-1, is SAVISQKPSRDICQRGTSLTIQCQVDSQVTMMFWYRQQPGQSLTLIATANQGSEATYESGFVIDKFPISRPNLTFSTLTVSNMSPEDSSIYLCSVESGMNTEAFFGQGTRLTVV.